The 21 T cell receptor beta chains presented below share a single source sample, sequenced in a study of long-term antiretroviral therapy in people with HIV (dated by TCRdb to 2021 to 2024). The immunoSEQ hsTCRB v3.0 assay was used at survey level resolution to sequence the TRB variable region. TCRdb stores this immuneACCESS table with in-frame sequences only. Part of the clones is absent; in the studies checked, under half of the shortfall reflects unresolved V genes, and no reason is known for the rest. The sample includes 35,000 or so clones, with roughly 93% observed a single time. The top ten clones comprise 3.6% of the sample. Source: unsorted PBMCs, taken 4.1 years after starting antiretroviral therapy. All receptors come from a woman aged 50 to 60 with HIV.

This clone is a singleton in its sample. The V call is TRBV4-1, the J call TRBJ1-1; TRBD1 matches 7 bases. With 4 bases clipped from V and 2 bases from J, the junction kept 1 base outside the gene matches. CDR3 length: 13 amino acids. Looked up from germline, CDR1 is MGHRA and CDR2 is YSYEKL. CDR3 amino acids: CASSRQGNTEAFF. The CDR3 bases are TGCGCCAGCAGCCGACAGGGAAACACTGAAGCTTTCTTT.

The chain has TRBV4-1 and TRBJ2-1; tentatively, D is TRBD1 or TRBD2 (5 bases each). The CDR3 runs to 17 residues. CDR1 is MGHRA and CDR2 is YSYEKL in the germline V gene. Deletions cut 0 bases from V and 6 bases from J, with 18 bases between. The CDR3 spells CASSQDRGARGLNEQFF. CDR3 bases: TGCGCCAGCAGCCAAGATCGAGGGGCGCGAGGTCTCAATGAGCAGTTCTTC.

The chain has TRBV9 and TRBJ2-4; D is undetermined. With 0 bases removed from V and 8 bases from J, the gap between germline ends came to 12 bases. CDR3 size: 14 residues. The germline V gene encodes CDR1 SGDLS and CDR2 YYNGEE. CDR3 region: CASSVGQSVDIQYF. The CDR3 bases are TGTGCCAGCAGCGTAGGGCAATCGGTGGACATTCAGTACTTC.

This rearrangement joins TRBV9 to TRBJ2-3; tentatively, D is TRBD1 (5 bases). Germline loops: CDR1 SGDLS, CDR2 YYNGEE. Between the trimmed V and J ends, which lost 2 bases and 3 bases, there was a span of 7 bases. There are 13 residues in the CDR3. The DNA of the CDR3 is TGTGCCAGCAGCGTCAGGGTAACAGATACGCAGTATTTT. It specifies CASSVRVTDTQYF.

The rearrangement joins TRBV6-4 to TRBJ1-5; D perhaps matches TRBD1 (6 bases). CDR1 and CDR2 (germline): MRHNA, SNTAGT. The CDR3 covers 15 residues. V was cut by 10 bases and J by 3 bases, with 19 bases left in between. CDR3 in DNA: TGTGCCATCACTCCGGGACAACCGCCCAATCAGCCCCAGCATTTT. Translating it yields CAITPGQPPNQPQHF.

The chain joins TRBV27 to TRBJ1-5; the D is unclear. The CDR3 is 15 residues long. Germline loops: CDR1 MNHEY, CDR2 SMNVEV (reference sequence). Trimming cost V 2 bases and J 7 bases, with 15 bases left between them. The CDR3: CASSLKAISGQPQHF. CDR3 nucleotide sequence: TGTGCCAGCAGTTTAAAGGCCATATCCGGCCAGCCCCAGCATTTT.

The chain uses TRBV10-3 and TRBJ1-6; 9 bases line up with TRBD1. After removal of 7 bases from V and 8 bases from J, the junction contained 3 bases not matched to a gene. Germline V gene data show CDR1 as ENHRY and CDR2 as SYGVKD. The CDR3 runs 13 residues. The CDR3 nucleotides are TGTGCCATCACCTGGACAGGGGATTCACCCCTCCACTTT. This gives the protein CAITWTGDSPLHF.

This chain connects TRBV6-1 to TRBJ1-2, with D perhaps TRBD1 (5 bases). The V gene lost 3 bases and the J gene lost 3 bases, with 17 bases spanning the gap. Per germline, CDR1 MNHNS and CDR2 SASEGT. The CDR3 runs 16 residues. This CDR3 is CASSDGTEANHYGYTF. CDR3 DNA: TGTGCCAGCAGTGACGGGACGGAGGCTAATCACTATGGCTACACCTTC.

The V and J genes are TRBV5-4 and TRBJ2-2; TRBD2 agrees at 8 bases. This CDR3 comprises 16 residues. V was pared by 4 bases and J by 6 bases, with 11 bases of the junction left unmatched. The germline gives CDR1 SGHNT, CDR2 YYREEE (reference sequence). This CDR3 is CASSPFGGDEAGELFF. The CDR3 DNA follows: TGTGCCAGCAGCCCGTTCGGGGGGGATGAGGCCGGGGAGCTGTTTTTT.

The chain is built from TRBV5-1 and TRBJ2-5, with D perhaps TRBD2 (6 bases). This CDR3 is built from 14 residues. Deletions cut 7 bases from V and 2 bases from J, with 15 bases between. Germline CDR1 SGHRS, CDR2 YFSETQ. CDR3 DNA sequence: TGCGCCAGCTGGCGGGGAGTTGGTCAAGAGACCCAGTACTTC. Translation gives CASWRGVGQETQYF.

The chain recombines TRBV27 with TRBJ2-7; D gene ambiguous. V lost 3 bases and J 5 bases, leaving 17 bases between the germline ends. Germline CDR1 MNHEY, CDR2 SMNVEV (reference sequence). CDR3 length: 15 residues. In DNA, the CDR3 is TGTGCCAGCAGTTTCTCGTCAGGACGCACCCACGAGCAGTACTTC. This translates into CASSFSSGRTHEQYF.

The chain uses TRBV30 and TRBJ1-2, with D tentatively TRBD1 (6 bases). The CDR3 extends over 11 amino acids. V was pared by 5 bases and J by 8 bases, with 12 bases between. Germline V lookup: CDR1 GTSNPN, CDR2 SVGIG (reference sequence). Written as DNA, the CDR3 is TGTGCCTGGGTCATAACAGGGGGCTACACCTTC. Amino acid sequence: CAWVITGGYTF.

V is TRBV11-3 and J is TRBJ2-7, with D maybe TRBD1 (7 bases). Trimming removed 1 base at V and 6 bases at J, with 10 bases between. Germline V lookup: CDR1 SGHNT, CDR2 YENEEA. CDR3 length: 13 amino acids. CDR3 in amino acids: CASSLGQGGEQYF. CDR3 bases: TGTGCCAGCAGCTTAGGGCAGGGGGGCGAGCAGTACTTC.

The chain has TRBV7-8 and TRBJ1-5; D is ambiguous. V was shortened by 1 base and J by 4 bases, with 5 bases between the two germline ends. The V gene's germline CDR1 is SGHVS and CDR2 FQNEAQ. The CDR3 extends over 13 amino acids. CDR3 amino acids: CASSLDRNQPQHF. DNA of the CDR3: TGTGCCAGCAGCTTAGACCGGAATCAGCCCCAGCATTTT.

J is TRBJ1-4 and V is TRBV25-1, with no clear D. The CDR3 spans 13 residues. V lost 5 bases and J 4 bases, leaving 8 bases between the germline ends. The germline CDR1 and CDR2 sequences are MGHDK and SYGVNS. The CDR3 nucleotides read TGTGCCAGCAGTCCCCACGGTAATGAAAAACTGTTTTTT. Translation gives CASSPHGNEKLFF.

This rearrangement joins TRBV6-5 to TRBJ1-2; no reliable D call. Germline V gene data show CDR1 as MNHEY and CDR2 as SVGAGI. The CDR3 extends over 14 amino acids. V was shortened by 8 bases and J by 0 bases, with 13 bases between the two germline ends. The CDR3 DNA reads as TGTGCCAGCGGCCCGAACGTCGCTAACTATGGCTACACCTTC. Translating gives CASGPNVANYGYTF.

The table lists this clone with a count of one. CDR3 coding DNA: TGTGCCATCAACGCCGACAGGCCGAATGAGCAGTTCTTC. Protein product: CAINADRPNEQFF. The V and J genes are TRBV10-3 and TRBJ2-1, with a weak D call TRBD1 (6 bases). This CDR3 spans 13 amino acids. The ends were cut back, 7 bases at V and 7 bases at J, with 14 bases in the middle. Germline CDR1 and CDR2: ENHRY and SYGVKD.

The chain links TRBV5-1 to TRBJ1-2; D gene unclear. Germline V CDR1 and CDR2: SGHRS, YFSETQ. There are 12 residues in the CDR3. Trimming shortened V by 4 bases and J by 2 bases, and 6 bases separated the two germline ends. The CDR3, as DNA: TGCGCCAGCAGCGGAGCGAACTATGGCTACACCTTC. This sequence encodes CASSGANYGYTF. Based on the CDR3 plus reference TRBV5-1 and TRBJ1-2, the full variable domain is KAGVTQTPRYLIKTRGQQVTLSCSPISGHRSVSWYQQTPGQGLQFLFEYFSETQRNKGNFPGRFSGRQFSNSRSEMNVSTLELGDSALYLCASSGANYGYTFGSGTRLTVV.

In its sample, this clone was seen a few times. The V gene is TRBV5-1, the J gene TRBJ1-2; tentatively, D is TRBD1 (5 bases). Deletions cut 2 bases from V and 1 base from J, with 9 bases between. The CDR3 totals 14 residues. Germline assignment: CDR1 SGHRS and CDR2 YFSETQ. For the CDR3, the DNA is TGCGCCAGCAGCTTCCGGGACGGTAACTATGGCTACACCTTC. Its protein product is CASSFRDGNYGYTF.

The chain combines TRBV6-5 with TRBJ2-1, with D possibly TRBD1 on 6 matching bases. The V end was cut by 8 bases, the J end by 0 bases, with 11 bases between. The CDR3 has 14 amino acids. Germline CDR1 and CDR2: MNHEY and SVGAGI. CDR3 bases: TGTGCCAGCGGGGGCCCAGCCTCCTACAATGAGCAGTTCTTC. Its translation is CASGGPASYNEQFF.

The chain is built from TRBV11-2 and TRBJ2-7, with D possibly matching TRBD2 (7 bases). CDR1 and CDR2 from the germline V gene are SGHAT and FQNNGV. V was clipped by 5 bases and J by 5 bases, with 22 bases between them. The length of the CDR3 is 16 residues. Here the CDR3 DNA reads TGTGCCAGCAGCCCATCGGGCCGGGGGGCGGTCCACGAGCAGTACTTC. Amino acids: CASSPSGRGAVHEQYF.